The present TCR beta chain was sequenced within a study of blood T cell repertoires in COVID-19. Sequencing was performed with immunoSEQ multiplex PCR; in TCRdb, only in-frame clones are kept and a portion is missing. The table has some 290,000 clones, roughly nine tenths seen once. V was pared by 4 bases and J by 6 bases, with 23 bases between. The length of the CDR3 is 17 residues. The germline gives CDR1 SGHKS, CDR2 YYEKEE (reference sequence). V gene TRBV5-5 combines with J gene TRBJ1-5, with a possible D match to TRBD1 (5 bases). This TCR came from a woman in her 30s who had been exposed to COVID-19. The sequenced sample consisted of PBMCs or T cells enriched from blood (not recorded which). In nucleotides, the CDR3 is TGTGCCAGCAGCCAGACGTTTCTCGGGGACGGGGGTCAGCCCCAGCATTTT. Translated, it gives CASSQTFLGDGGQPQHF.